A single sample gave rise to the 20 T cell receptor beta chains below, sequenced in a study of monozygotic twins with inflammatory bowel disease. With the 5' RACE reads reprocessed, TCRdb shows one record per CDR3 protein and no DNA. This sample's clone table lists approximately 400,000 distinct CDR3 sequences. Sample: blood. These receptors were collected from a human donor with ulcerative colitis or Crohn's disease, or a healthy co-twin of an affected twin (not recorded which).

V gene TRBV5-1 combines with J gene TRBJ2-7. Per germline, CDR1 SGHRS and CDR2 YFSETQ. The CDR3 is 16 residues long. CDR3 sequence reads: CASSGAPTNLFYEQYF.

This chain links TRBV20-1 with TRBJ2-7. The germline CDR1 and CDR2 sequences are DFQATT and SNEGSKA (reference sequence). The CDR3 covers 15 residues. CDR3 in amino acids: CSARGRSGGSYEQYF.

The chain recombines TRBV24-1 with TRBJ1-2. The germline CDR1 and CDR2 sequences are KGHDR and SFDVKD. The CDR3 contains 13 residues. This CDR3 reads CATSDGIFDGYTF.

This chain links TRBV9 with TRBJ2-5; TCRdb's D call, TRBD1, is unchecked because there is no DNA. Germline loops: CDR1 SGDLS, CDR2 YYNGEE. This CDR3 region has 15 residues. CDR3 residues: CASSVGWGTGETQYF.

The CDR3 protein is CASSARTDEKLFF. The J gene is TRBJ1-4, the V gene TRBV5-1; as DNA is missing, the TRBD1 call by TCRdb cannot be tested. The CDR3 covers 13 residues. The V gene's germline CDR1 is SGHRS and CDR2 YFSETQ.

The gene calls are TRBV12-3 or TRBV12-4 and TRBJ2-1; TCRdb returns TRBD1, unconfirmable since there is no DNA. The CDR3 loop spans 11 amino acids. The CDR3 protein is CASSGQGGQFF.

V gene TRBV14 combines with J gene TRBJ2-2. CDR3 length: 15 residues. Germline V gene data show CDR1 as SGHDN and CDR2 as FVKESK. The CDR3 region is CASSFGRPDAGELFF.

The chain joins TRBV12-5 to TRBJ2-7. This CDR3 is 11 amino acids long. Germline lookup yields CDR1 LGHNT and CDR2 FRNRAP. The CDR3 sequence is CASGLGNEQYF.

This chain uses TRBV3-1 with TRBJ1-2. The CDR3 is 14 residues long. CDR1 and CDR2 (germline): LGHDT, YNNKEL (reference sequence). The CDR3 sequence is CASSQKVFGYGYTF. Full variable domain (rest looked up from reference TRBV3-1 and TRBJ1-2): DTAVSQTPKYLVTQMGNDKSIKCEQNLGHDTMYWYKQDSKKFLKIMFSYNNKELIINETVPNRFSPKSPDKAHLNLHINSLELGDSAVYFCASSQKVFGYGYTFGSGTRLTVV.

V is TRBV7-2 and J is TRBJ1-2; TCRdb names TRBD1, which stays unverified in the absence of DNA. Germline-derived CDR1 and CDR2 are SGHTA and FQGNSA. This CDR3 is built from 15 residues. The CDR3 protein is CASSLGYNRGDGYTF. Combining the CDR3 with reference TRBV7-2 and TRBJ1-2 gives the whole variable domain GAGVSQSPSNKVTEKGKDVELRCDPISGHTALYWYRQSLGQGLEFLIYFQGNSAPDKSGLPSDRFSAERTGGSVSTLTIQRTQQEDSAVYLCASSLGYNRGDGYTFGSGTRLTVV.

The rearrangement links TRBV7-9 to TRBJ2-1; checking the TCRdb D call of TRBD2 is not possible without DNA. Germline CDR1 SEHNR, CDR2 FQNEAQ (reference sequence). The CDR3 sequence is 15 residues long. The CDR3: CASLSGTPGYNEQFF.

V gene TRBV12-3 or TRBV12-4 combines with J gene TRBJ2-2. CDR3 length: 15 amino acids. The CDR3: CASSYLTANTGELFF.

The chain combines TRBV6-5 with TRBJ2-6. Germline V gene data show CDR1 as MNHEY and CDR2 as SVGAGI. This CDR3 has 16 amino acids. CDR3 amino acids: CASSYRRISGANVLTF.

V gene TRBV29-1 combines with J gene TRBJ2-5. Germline V gene sequence: CDR1 SQVTM, CDR2 ANQGSEA. This CDR3 spans 11 amino acids. CDR3 sequence: CSVTVVETQYF.

This sequence joins TRBV20-1 and TRBJ1-2; TCRdb indicates TRBD1, and absent DNA this call remains unverified. Germline V gives CDR1 DFQATT, CDR2 SNEGSKA (reference sequence). This CDR3 comprises 13 residues. The CDR3 here is CSAQDRTNYGYTF.

This chain connects TRBV5-4 to TRBJ2-1. The CDR3 has 11 residues. Germline lookup yields CDR1 SGHNT and CDR2 YYREEE (reference sequence). CDR3 sequence: CASSRSSEQFF.

The chain joins TRBV20-1 to TRBJ2-1. Germline V CDR1 and CDR2: DFQATT, SNEGSKA (reference sequence). The CDR3 is 11 amino acids. The CDR3: CSAGSDFIQFF.

The chain links TRBV2 to TRBJ2-7; TCRdb indicates TRBD1, and absent DNA this call remains unverified. This CDR3 spans 15 amino acids. CDR1 is SNHLY, CDR2 FYNNEI, per germline. The CDR3 sequence is CASSTLVSFYYEQYF.

The rearrangement joins TRBV7-2 to TRBJ2-1. CDR3 length: 14 residues. Germline loops: CDR1 SGHTA, CDR2 FQGNSA. The CDR3 here is CASSLANTVGEQFF.

V usage is TRBV18 and J usage is TRBJ1-1. This CDR3 has 14 amino acids. Germline assignment: CDR1 KGHSH and CDR2 LQKENI. The CDR3 loop reads CASSPLGPPLGAFF. Looking up the rest from reference TRBV18 and TRBJ1-1 gives the full variable domain: NAGVMQNPRHLVRRRGQEARLRCSPMKGHSHVYWYRQLPEEGLKFMVYLQKENIIDESGMPKERFSAEFPKEGPSILRIQQVVRGDSAAYFCASSPLGPPLGAFFGQGTRLTVV.